The 7 T cell receptor beta chains reported below all come from one sample, sequenced in a study of cytomegalovirus exposure and HLA in healthy donors. Primers included in the PCR were 60 Vbeta and 13 Jbeta primers. Sequencing was performed with immunoSEQ multiplex PCR; in TCRdb, only in-frame clones are kept and a portion is missing. Of about 180,000 clones in the sample, over 65% were seen once. Specimen: PBMCs. Source of these receptors: a man between 18 and 29 years old in good health and CMV-seronegative.

This chain links TRBV6-6 with TRBJ2-5; a possible D gene is TRBD2 (5 bases). CDR3 length: 16 amino acids. V was cut by 5 bases and J by 3 bases, with 19 bases left in between. Germline values: CDR1 MNHNY, CDR2 SVGAGI (reference sequence). The chain's CDR3 is CASSPETPLREETQYF. The CDR3 nucleotides read TGTGCCAGCAGTCCGGAGACTCCCCTGAGGGAAGAGACCCAGTACTTC.

The rearrangement links TRBV2 to TRBJ2-5, with 7 bases lining up with TRBD1. The CDR3 runs to 14 residues. V dropped 5 bases and J dropped 1; count of bases not matched to a gene: 4. Germline V lookup: CDR1 SNHLY, CDR2 FYNNEI. The CDR3 DNA reads as TGTGCCAGCAGTACCGGGACAGTCCAAGAGACCCAGTACTTC. Protein: CASSTGTVQETQYF.

J is TRBJ2-3 and V is TRBV9, with 10 bases fitting TRBD2. The germline CDR1 and CDR2 sequences are SGDLS and YYNGEE. The CDR3 spans 16 residues. V lost 3 bases, J lost 3 bases, and 7 bases stayed unmatched. CDR3 in amino acids: CASSGERGGLTDTQYF. Here the CDR3 DNA reads TGTGCCAGCAGCGGCGAGCGGGGGGGCCTGACAGATACGCAGTATTTT. The full variable domain, completed using reference TRBV9 and TRBJ2-3, is DSGVTQTPKHLITATGQRVTLRCSPRSGDLSVYWYQQSLDQGLQFLIQYYNGEERAKGNILERFSAQQFPDLHSELNLSSLELGDSALYFCASSGERGGLTDTQYFGPGTRLTVL.

This chain joins TRBV6-1 and TRBJ1-1; maybe TRBD1 (6 bases). The germline V gene has CDR1 MNHNS and CDR2 SASEGT. Trimming removed 1 base from V and 3 bases from J, with 12 bases in between. This CDR3 is 15 amino acids long. In nucleotides, the CDR3 is TGTGCCAGCAGTGAAGGCAGGGGATTTTACACTGAAGCTTTCTTT. Its protein is CASSEGRGFYTEAFF.

The V gene is TRBV6-6, the J gene TRBJ2-7, with D perhaps matching TRBD2 (5 bases). Germline CDR1 and CDR2: MNHNY and SVGAGI (reference sequence). The CDR3 sequence is 13 residues long. V dropped 2 bases and J dropped 4 bases, with 9 bases sitting between them. CDR3 residues: CASSYEGYYEQYF. The DNA of the CDR3 is TGTGCCAGCAGTTACGAGGGATATTACGAGCAGTACTTC.

This rearrangement joins TRBV19 to TRBJ1-1, with TRBD1 matching 7 bases. This CDR3 has 13 amino acids. Per germline, CDR1 LNHDA and CDR2 SQIVND (reference sequence). J gave up 5 bases and V 7 bases, and 7 bases lay outside the gene matches. Here the CDR3 DNA reads TGTGCCAGTAAAGACAGGGTAGGAACTGAAGCTTTCTTT. Encoded protein: CASKDRVGTEAFF.

This clone has a single count. This chain joins TRBV5-5 and TRBJ1-4, with TRBD1 identical over 9 bases. With 4 bases clipped from V and 6 bases from J, the junction kept 10 bases outside the gene matches. The CDR3 is 16 amino acids. Germline CDR1 SGHKS, CDR2 YYEKEE (reference sequence). CDR3 sequence: CASSAGHRGRYEKLFF. The CDR3 DNA is TGTGCCAGCAGCGCGGGACACAGGGGGCGGTATGAAAAACTGTTTTTT.